The 27 T cell receptor beta chains given below trace back to one sample, sequenced in a study of CD8 T cell repertoires and HIV-1 epitope variants. Generated by immunoSEQ multiplex PCR, the TCRdb table keeps only in-frame clones and is missing some. The sample has about 95,000 clones, almost 75% seen once. Input material: uncultured baseline CD8+ T cells from peripheral blood mononuclear cells (PBMCs). Every receptor here comes from a male donor with HIV.

This clone was found once. CDR3 bases: TGCAGCACTCGGACAGGGGGGGATGGCTACACCTTC. It translates to CSTRTGGDGYTF. The rearrangement links TRBV29-1 to TRBJ1-2, with 10 bases matching TRBD1. The trim removed 8 bases at V and 6 bases at J, leaving 6 bases unmatched. CDR3 length equals 12 residues. Germline lookup yields CDR1 SQVTM and CDR2 ANQGSEA.

The chain carries TRBV29-1 and TRBJ2-5; 15 bases agree with TRBD2. Losses at the gene ends were 3 bases for V and 4 bases for J; bases not matched to a gene: 3. Germline CDR1 is SQVTM and CDR2 is ANQGSEA. The CDR3 is 15 residues long. CDR3 protein: CSVEGLAGGPETQYF. The CDR3 nucleotides read TGCAGCGTTGAGGGACTAGCGGGGGGCCCAGAGACCCAGTACTTC.

The DNA for the CDR3 is TGTGCCAGTGAGGGGCCAGGGGGCCAGGGCTACACCTTC. Its protein product is CASEGPGGQGYTF. The rearrangement links TRBV6-4 to TRBJ1-2, with 8 bases matching TRBD1. Looked up from germline, CDR1 is MRHNA and CDR2 is SNTAGT. The CDR3 has 13 amino acids. The V segment lost 9 bases and the J segment 8 bases; nucleotides outside the gene matches: 11.

This clone has more than one count but fewer than ten. This chain links TRBV5-1 with TRBJ2-3, with 10 bases identical to TRBD1. The junction had 3 bases not matched to a gene; V was cut back by 4 bases and J by 4 bases. Germline V gene lookup returns CDR1 SGHRS and CDR2 YFSETQ. This CDR3 comprises 14 residues. Here the CDR3 reads CASSQGQGADTQYF. The CDR3 DNA follows: TGCGCCAGCAGCCAAGGACAGGGGGCAGATACGCAGTATTTT. Variable domain in full (rest from reference TRBV5-1 and TRBJ2-3): KAGVTQTPRYLIKTRGQQVTLSCSPISGHRSVSWYQQTPGQGLQFLFEYFSETQRNKGNFPGRFSGRQFSNSRSEMNVSTLELGDSALYLCASSQGQGADTQYFGPGTRLTVL.

The gene calls are TRBV9 and TRBJ2-3; TRBD2 agrees at 8 bases. The CDR3 has 16 residues. Germline V gives CDR1 SGDLS, CDR2 YYNGEE. Losses at the gene ends were 0 bases for V and 2 bases for J; bases not matched to a gene: 5. CDR3 coding DNA: TGTGCCAGCAGCGTAGAAGCGGGGGCCCTCACAGATACGCAGTATTTT. Its protein is CASSVEAGALTDTQYF.

The J gene is TRBJ2-7, the V gene TRBV21-1. TRBV21-1 is given as a pseudogene. This CDR3 contains 12 residues. CDR3 residues: CASRKTTYEQYF. The CDR3 DNA follows: TGTGCCAGCAGGAAAACCACCTACGAGCAGTACTTC.

V usage is TRBV16 and J usage is TRBJ2-1, with 8 bases matching TRBD2. The germline V gene has CDR1 KGHSY and CDR2 FQNENV. V was clipped by 4 bases and J by 8 bases; unmatched bases: 4. There are 13 residues in the CDR3. DNA of the CDR3: TGTGCCAGCAGCCGGGGACTAGTCCATGAGCAGTTCTTC. Translated: CASSRGLVHEQFF.

This clone has just a few counts. The sample holds other DNA sequences that translate to the same CDR3. V gene TRBV9 combines with J gene TRBJ1-3, with D possibly TRBD1 on 5 matching bases. Germline CDR1 SGDLS, CDR2 YYNGEE. This CDR3 has 14 residues. Trimming pared 7 bases from V and 3 bases from J, leaving 14 bases between. The CDR3 spells CASDSGGRGNTIYF. The CDR3 DNA is TGTGCCAGCGACTCGGGGGGACGTGGAAACACCATATATTTT.

V usage is TRBV9 and J usage is TRBJ1-2, with a tentative D call TRBD1 (6 bases). V was cut by 0 bases and J by 10 bases, with 13 bases left in between. Germline CDR1 reads SGDLS; CDR2 reads YYNGEE. This CDR3 is 13 amino acids long. CDR3 residues: CASSVVGGLVYTF. The CDR3 DNA is TGTGCCAGCAGCGTAGTAGGGGGACTCGTCTACACCTTC.

J is TRBJ1-4 and V is TRBV28; D perhaps matches TRBD1 (5 bases). The V gene lost 3 bases and the J gene lost 8 bases, with 16 bases spanning the gap. Germline assignment: CDR1 MDHEN and CDR2 SYDVKM. This CDR3 has 15 amino acids. The CDR3 is CASSFDGQGEEKLFF. The CDR3 DNA reads as TGTGCCAGCAGTTTTGATGGCCAAGGGGAGGAAAAACTGTTTTTT. The variable domain in full, with the rest retrieved from reference TRBV28 and TRBJ1-4, is DVKVTQSSRYLVKRTGEKVFLECVQDMDHENMFWYRQDPGLGLRLIYFSYDVKMKEKGDIPEGYSVSREKKERFSLILESASTNQTSMYLCASSFDGQGEEKLFFGSGTQLSVL.

In DNA, the CDR3 is TGTGCCAGCAGTCCTGGACTAGCGGGAGAGGGTGAGCAGTTCTTC. Translating gives CASSPGLAGEGEQFF. The rearrangement joins TRBV7-8 to TRBJ2-1; 13 bases match TRBD2. The CDR3 has 15 amino acids. V gave up 6 bases and J gave up 9 bases; unmatched junction bases: 8. In germline, CDR1 is SGHVS, CDR2 FQNEAQ.

Concerning this clone itself: The same CDR3 also results from other DNA sequences found in this sample. The V gene is TRBV5-1, the J gene TRBJ1-2; D is ambiguous. V was cut by 4 bases and J by 4 bases, with 11 bases left in between. The germline V gene encodes CDR1 SGHRS and CDR2 YFSETQ. The CDR3 loop spans 13 amino acids. The CDR3 coding sequence is TGCGCCAGCAGCGTGGACGGACCCTATGGCTACACCTTC. Translation: CASSVDGPYGYTF.

The chain joins TRBV5-4 to TRBJ2-7; D is possibly TRBD2 (6 bases). Germline V CDR1 and CDR2: SGHNT, YYREEE (reference sequence). This CDR3 is built from 14 residues. Trimming pared 1 base from V and 4 bases from J, leaving 12 bases between. CDR3 nucleotides: TGTGCCAGCAGCTTGTGGAGTGGGGGGTACGAGCAGTACTTC. It encodes CASSLWSGGYEQYF. Variable domain in full (rest from reference TRBV5-4 and TRBJ2-7): ETGVTQSPTHLIKTRGQQVTLRCSSQSGHNTVSWYQQALGQGPQFIFQYYREEENGRGNFPPRFSGLQFPNYSSELNVNALELDDSALYLCASSLWSGGYEQYFGPGTRLTVT.

The CDR3 sequence: CASSPGQHSNQPQHF. DNA for the CDR3: TGTGCCAGCTCCCCAGGGCAGCATAGCAATCAGCCCCAGCATTTT. The chain uses TRBV27 and TRBJ1-5; maybe TRBD1 (5 bases). V lost 8 bases to trimming and J lost 0 bases, with 14 bases between them. Germline loops: CDR1 MNHEY, CDR2 SMNVEV (reference sequence). There are 15 residues in the CDR3.

The genes are TRBV28 and TRBJ2-1, with TRBD2 matching 7 bases. The junction had 5 bases not matched to a gene; V was cut back by 3 bases and J by 0 bases. Germline V lookup: CDR1 MDHEN, CDR2 SYDVKM. This CDR3 has 16 residues. In DNA, the CDR3 is TGTGCCAGCAGTTTCCTCCCGGGGGGCTCCTACAATGAGCAGTTCTTC. As protein: CASSFLPGGSYNEQFF.

The chain recombines TRBV19 with TRBJ2-7, with TRBD2 matching 7 bases. The germline V gene encodes CDR1 LNHDA and CDR2 SQIVND (reference sequence). V shed 5 bases and J 7 bases; nucleotides not matched to a gene: 20. This CDR3 has 17 residues. The CDR3: CASSRGSDSSRRGEQYF. The CDR3 DNA is TGTGCCAGTAGTCGCGGGAGCGATAGTTCCCGGCGGGGGGAGCAGTACTTC. Full variable domain (rest looked up from reference TRBV19 and TRBJ2-7): DGGITQSPKYLFRKEGQNVTLSCEQNLNHDAMYWYRQDPGQGLRLIYYSQIVNDFQKGDIAEGYSVSREKKESFPLTVTSAQKNPTAFYLCASSRGSDSSRRGEQYFGPGTRLTVT.

This chain connects TRBV29-1 to TRBJ2-5; D unresolved. In germline, CDR1 is SQVTM, CDR2 ANQGSEA. V was trimmed by 6 bases and J by 5 bases, leaving 10 bases between them. The CDR3 consists of 11 residues. CDR3: CSVSEWETQYF. The CDR3 DNA reads as TGCAGCGTGTCAGAATGGGAGACCCAGTACTTC.

This clone was seen just once. V is TRBV6-1 and J is TRBJ1-3; D unresolved. The V end lost 4 bases, the J end lost 3 bases, and 7 bases lay between the germline ends. This CDR3 contains 13 residues. CDR1 MNHNS and CDR2 SASEGT come from the germline V gene. The CDR3 nucleotides read TGTGCCAGCAGTGTGGACGTTGGAAACACCATATATTTT. This sequence encodes CASSVDVGNTIYF.

This clone showed up just a few times. This chain connects TRBV14 to TRBJ1-6; D is ambiguous. The CDR3 contains 13 residues. The V gene's germline CDR1 is SGHDN and CDR2 FVKESK. V was pared by 0 bases and J by 12 bases, with 9 bases between. CDR3 in amino acids: CASSQEGGRPLHF. The CDR3 coding sequence is TGTGCCAGCAGCCAAGAGGGTGGAAGACCCCTCCACTTT.

The J gene is TRBJ2-5, the V gene TRBV9, with D unresolved. This CDR3 contains 15 residues. V dropped 4 bases and J dropped 5 bases, with 18 bases sitting between them. Germline CDR1 reads SGDLS; CDR2 reads YYNGEE. CDR3 in amino acids: CASSPSRDLSETQYF. CDR3 DNA: TGTGCCAGCAGCCCCAGCCGTGATTTATCGGAGACCCAGTACTTC.

V gene TRBV6-5 combines with J gene TRBJ1-2; no clear D. Germline lookup yields CDR1 MNHEY and CDR2 SVGAGI. The CDR3 has 11 residues. V was shortened by 4 bases and J by 6 bases, with 6 bases between the two germline ends. The CDR3, as DNA: TGTGCCAGCAGTTCCTGGGATGGCTACACCTTC. Its protein product is CASSSWDGYTF.

The rearrangement joins TRBV6-1 to TRBJ1-1; D is unresolved. CDR1 MNHNS and CDR2 SASEGT come from the germline V gene. Trimming shortened V by 4 bases and J by 2 bases, and 8 bases separated the two germline ends. CDR3 size: 13 residues. DNA of the CDR3: TGTGCCAGCAGTGCTACAGCTAACACTGAAGCTTTCTTT. This codes for CASSATANTEAFF.

The rearrangement joins TRBV5-1 to TRBJ1-6, with TRBD1 matching 10 bases. CDR1 SGHRS and CDR2 YFSETQ come from the germline V gene. The V segment lost 0 bases and the J segment 8 bases; nucleotides outside the gene matches: 2. The CDR3 runs 15 residues. DNA for the CDR3: TGCGCCAGCAGCTTGGACGGACAGGGGGATTCACCCCTCCACTTT. Amino acids: CASSLDGQGDSPLHF. The whole variable domain, filled in from reference TRBV5-1 and TRBJ1-6, reads KAGVTQTPRYLIKTRGQQVTLSCSPISGHRSVSWYQQTPGQGLQFLFEYFSETQRNKGNFPGRFSGRQFSNSRSEMNVSTLELGDSALYLCASSLDGQGDSPLHFGNGTRLTVT.

The chain has TRBV27 and TRBJ1-2; D is unresolved. Germline V gene lookup returns CDR1 MNHEY and CDR2 SMNVEV (reference sequence). The CDR3 sequence is 13 residues long. Deletions cut 5 bases from V and 4 bases from J, with 11 bases between. As DNA, the CDR3 is TGTGCCAGCAGTGCCGACGTGGGCTATGGCTACACCTTC. Protein: CASSADVGYGYTF.

This chain connects TRBV6-5 to TRBJ2-5, with TRBD1 as a possible D gene (6 bases). CDR1 and CDR2 from the germline V gene are MNHEY and SVGAGI. Trimming cost V 2 bases and J 3 bases, with 13 bases left between them. The CDR3 contains 15 residues. The CDR3 reads CASSYKQGKEETQYF. In nucleotides, the CDR3 is TGTGCCAGCAGTTACAAACAGGGAAAGGAAGAGACCCAGTACTTC.

This chain uses TRBV11-2 with TRBJ1-4; TRBD1 matches at 9 bases. The CDR3 contains 16 residues. The germline V gene has CDR1 SGHAT and CDR2 FQNNGV. V shed 1 base and J 7 bases; nucleotides not matched to a gene: 7. CDR3 sequence: CASSLGTGGPGEKLFF. As DNA, the CDR3 is TGTGCCAGCAGCTTAGGTACAGGGGGCCCTGGTGAAAAACTGTTTTTT.

This clone is termed hyperexpanded. The chain is built from TRBV28 and TRBJ1-1; 10 bases are shared with TRBD1. Germline CDR1 MDHEN, CDR2 SYDVKM. Germline trimming cut 4 bases from V and 4 bases from J; bases unmatched to any gene: 12. The CDR3 spans 17 residues. As DNA, the CDR3 is TGTGCCAGCAGTTCCCCCGGGACAGGGGTGATTTCCACTGAAGCTTTCTTT. Translated, it gives CASSSPGTGVISTEAFF.